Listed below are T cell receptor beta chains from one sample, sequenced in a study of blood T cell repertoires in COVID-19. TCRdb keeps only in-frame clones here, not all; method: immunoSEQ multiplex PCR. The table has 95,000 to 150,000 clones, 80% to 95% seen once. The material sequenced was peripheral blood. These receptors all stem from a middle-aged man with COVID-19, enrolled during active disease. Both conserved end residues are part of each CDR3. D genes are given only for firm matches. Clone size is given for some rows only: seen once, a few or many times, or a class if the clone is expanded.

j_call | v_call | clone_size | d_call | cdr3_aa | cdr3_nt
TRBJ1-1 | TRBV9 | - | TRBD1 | CASSDRDRGTEAFF | TGTGCCAGCAGCGACCGAGACAGGGGCACTGAAGCTTTCTTT
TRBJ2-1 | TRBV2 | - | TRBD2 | CASRVGLAGAGEQFF | TGTGCCAGCAGAGTCGGACTAGCGGGGGCTGGGGAGCAGTTCTTC
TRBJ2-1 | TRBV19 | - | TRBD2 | CASWASGSVYNEQFF | TGTGCCAGTTGGGCTAGCGGGAGTGTCTACAATGAGCAGTTCTTC
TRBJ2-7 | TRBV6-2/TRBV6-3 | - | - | CASSYPLDRRSYEQYF | TGTGCCAGCAGTTACCCCCTCGACAGGAGATCCTACGAGCAGTACTTC
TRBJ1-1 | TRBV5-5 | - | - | CASRLGASTGRDTEAFF | TGTGCCAGCAGATTGGGGGCTTCAACAGGGAGGGACACTGAAGCTTTCTTT
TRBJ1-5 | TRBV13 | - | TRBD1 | CASSLGQGVNQPQHF | TGTGCCAGCAGCTTAGGGCAGGGGGTAAATCAGCCCCAGCATTTT
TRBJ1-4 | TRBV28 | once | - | CASSLPGRGDEKLFF | TGTGCCAGCAGTTTGCCGGGGCGCGGGGATGAAAAACTGTTTTTT
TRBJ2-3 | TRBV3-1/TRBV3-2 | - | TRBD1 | CASSRDRGQDTQYF | TGTGCCAGCAGTCGGGACAGGGGGCAAGATACGCAGTATTTT
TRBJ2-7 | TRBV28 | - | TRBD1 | CASEKGQGDSYEQYF | TGTGCCAGTGAAAAAGGACAGGGAGATTCCTACGAGCAGTACTTC
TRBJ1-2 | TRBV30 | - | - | CAWRPPRDCYTF | TGTGCCTGGAGACCACCCAGGGATTGCTACACCTTC
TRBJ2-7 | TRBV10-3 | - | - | CAIRGKRGSDSYEQYF | TGTGCCATCAGGGGGAAGCGAGGTAGCGACTCCTACGAGCAGTACTTC
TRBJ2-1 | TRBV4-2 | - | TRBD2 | CASSLGTSGRRDEQFF | TGTGCCAGCAGCCTCGGGACTAGCGGGAGGAGGGATGAGCAGTTCTTC
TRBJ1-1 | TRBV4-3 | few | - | CASSRTRNTEAFF | TGCGCCAGCAGCCGAACTCGGAACACTGAAGCTTTCTTT
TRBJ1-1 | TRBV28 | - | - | CASSSAQGNTEAFF | TGTGCCAGCAGCTCCGCTCAGGGTAACACTGAAGCTTTCTTT
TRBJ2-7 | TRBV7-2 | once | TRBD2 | CASSLRGLAARRDEQYF | TGTGCCAGCAGCTTGCGAGGACTAGCGGCGAGGAGGGACGAGCAGTACTTC
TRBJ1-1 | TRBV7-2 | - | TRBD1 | CASSNRGRSFF | TGTGCCAGCAGCAACAGGGGGCGGTCTTTCTTT
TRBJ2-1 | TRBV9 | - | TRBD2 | CASSVATSGTNEQFF | TGTGCCAGCAGCGTAGCGACTAGCGGGACGAATGAGCAGTTCTTC
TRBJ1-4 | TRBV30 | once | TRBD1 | CAWRTGVGEKLFF | TGTGCCTGGAGGACAGGGGTCGGCGAAAAACTGTTTTTT
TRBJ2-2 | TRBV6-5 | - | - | CASRRTSAGELFF | TGTGCCAGCAGAAGAACGAGCGCCGGGGAGCTGTTTTTT
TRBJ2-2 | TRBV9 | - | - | CASSVGRVTGELFF | TGTGCCAGCAGCGTAGGAAGAGTGACCGGGGAGCTGTTTTTT
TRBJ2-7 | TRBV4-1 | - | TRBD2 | CASSQEPAAGGSIHEQYF | TGCGCCAGCAGCCAAGAACCGGCAGCGGGAGGGAGTATCCACGAGCAGTACTTC
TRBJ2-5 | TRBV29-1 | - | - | CSVEDRSGEETQYF | TGCAGCGTTGAAGATCGTAGCGGTGAAGAGACCCAGTACTTC
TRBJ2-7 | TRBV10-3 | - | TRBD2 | CAISYSGTGYEQYF | TGTGCCATCAGCTATAGCGGGACGGGTTACGAGCAGTACTTC
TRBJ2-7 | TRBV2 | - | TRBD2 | CASAGGRSYEQYF | TGTGCCAGCGCGGGAGGGCGGAGCTACGAGCAGTACTTC
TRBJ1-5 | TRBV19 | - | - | CASSTSGRVDQPQHF | TGTGCCAGTAGTACCAGTGGCAGGGTCGATCAGCCCCAGCATTTT
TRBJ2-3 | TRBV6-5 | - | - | CASRRGTDTQYF | TGTGCCAGTCGGAGGGGAACAGATACGCAGTATTTT
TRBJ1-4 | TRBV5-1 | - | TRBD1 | CASSWTGGFATNEKLFF | TGCGCCAGCAGCTGGACAGGGGGCTTTGCAACTAATGAAAAACTGTTTTTT
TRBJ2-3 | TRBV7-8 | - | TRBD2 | CASSLGGGGPPDTQYF | TGTGCCAGCAGCTTAGGTGGGGGAGGGCCCCCAGATACGCAGTATTTT
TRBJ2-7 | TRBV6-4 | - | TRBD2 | CATGGTSGTYEQYF | TGTGCCACCGGGGGGACTAGCGGGACCTACGAGCAGTACTTC
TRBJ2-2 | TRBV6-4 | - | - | CASSGRRRDTGELFF | TGTGCCAGCAGTGGCCGACGGCGGGACACCGGGGAGCTGTTTTTT
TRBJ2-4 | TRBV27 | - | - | CASRSRGIQYF | TGTGCCAGCAGGAGCAGGGGCATTCAGTACTTC
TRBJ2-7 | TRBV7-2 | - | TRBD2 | CASRRTSGSSYEQYF | TGTGCCAGCAGGCGAACTAGCGGGAGCTCCTACGAGCAGTACTTC
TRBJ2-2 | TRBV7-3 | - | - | CASSPQNTGELFF | TGTGCCAGCAGCCCACAGAACACCGGGGAGCTGTTTTTT
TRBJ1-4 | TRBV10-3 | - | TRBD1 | CAISEGTGGRGEKLFF | TGTGCCATCAGTGAGGGGACAGGGGGTCGTGGTGAAAAACTGTTTTTT
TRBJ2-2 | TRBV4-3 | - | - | CASSQVQVDTGELFF | TGCGCCAGCAGCCAAGTTCAGGTTGACACCGGGGAGCTGTTTTTT
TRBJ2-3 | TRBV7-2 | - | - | CASSLAVAVTDTQYF | TGTGCCAGCAGCTTAGCGGTAGCGGTCACAGATACGCAGTATTTT
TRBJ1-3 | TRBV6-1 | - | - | CASSEDSSGNTIYF | TGTGCCAGCAGTGAAGACAGCTCTGGAAACACCATATATTTT
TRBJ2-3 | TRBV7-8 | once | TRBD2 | CASSDAGTRVHTQYF | TGTGCCAGCAGCGACGCCGGGACTAGGGTTCATACGCAGTATTTT
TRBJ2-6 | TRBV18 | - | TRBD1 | CASSPRTGGSGANVLTF | TGTGCCAGCTCACCAAGGACAGGGGGCTCTGGGGCCAACGTCCTGACTTTC
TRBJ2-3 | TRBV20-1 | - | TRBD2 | CSASGSLAGAATQYF | TGCAGTGCTAGTGGATCCCTAGCGGGAGCAGCTACGCAGTATTTT
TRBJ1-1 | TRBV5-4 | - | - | CASRSGTKSPTEAFF | TGTGCCAGCCGATCCGGGACAAAGAGTCCTACTGAAGCTTTCTTT
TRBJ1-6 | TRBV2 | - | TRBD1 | CASSSSGQGNSPLHF | TGTGCCAGCAGTTCTTCTGGACAGGGGAATTCACCCCTCCACTTT
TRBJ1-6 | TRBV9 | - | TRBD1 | CASSVEGAGNSPLHF | TGTGCCAGCAGCGTAGAGGGGGCGGGTAATTCACCCCTCCACTTT
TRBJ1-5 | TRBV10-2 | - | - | CASSDSNRVRDQPQHF | TGCGCCAGCAGTGATAGTAACAGGGTGAGGGATCAGCCCCAGCATTTT
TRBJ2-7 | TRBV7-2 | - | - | CASSSTGTSFYEQYF | TGTGCCAGCAGCAGTACCGGGACATCCTTTTACGAGCAGTACTTC
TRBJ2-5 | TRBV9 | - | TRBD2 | CASSVGPAGGETQYF | TGTGCCAGCAGCGTAGGTCCAGCGGGAGGGGAGACCCAGTACTTC
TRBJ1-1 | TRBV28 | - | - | CASSPGTGPTPEAFF | TGTGCCAGCAGCCCAGGAACAGGGCCCACCCCTGAAGCTTTCTTT
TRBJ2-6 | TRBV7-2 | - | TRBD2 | CASSPRTSGWTGANVLTF | TGTGCCAGCAGCCCGAGGACTAGCGGGTGGACTGGGGCCAACGTCCTGACTTTC
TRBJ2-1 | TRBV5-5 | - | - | CASSLYIPGGNEQFF | TGTGCCAGCAGCTTATACATCCCCGGGGGCAATGAGCAGTTCTTC
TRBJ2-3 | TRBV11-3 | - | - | CAIPTGFAGASDRADTQYF | TGTGCCATCCCGACAGGGTTCGCCGGGGCTAGCGATCGGGCAGATACGCAGTATTTT
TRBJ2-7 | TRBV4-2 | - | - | CASSQDSQGAEQYF | TGTGCCAGCAGCCAAGATTCCCAGGGTGCCGAGCAGTACTTC
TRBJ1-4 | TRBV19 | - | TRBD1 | CASRAPGQGGEKLFF | TGTGCCAGTAGAGCTCCGGGACAGGGAGGTGAAAAACTGTTTTTT
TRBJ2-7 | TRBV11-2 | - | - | CASSSAYEQYF | TGTGCCAGCAGCTCCGCCTACGAGCAGTACTTC
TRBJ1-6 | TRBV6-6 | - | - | CASSYQELSPLHF | TGTGCCAGCAGTTACCAGGAACTGTCACCCCTCCACTTT
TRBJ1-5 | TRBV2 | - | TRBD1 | CASSPGTGVSNQPQHF | TGTGCCAGCAGCCCCGGGACAGGGGTAAGCAATCAGCCCCAGCATTTT
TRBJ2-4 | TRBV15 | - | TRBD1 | CATSARGNQNIQYF | TGTGCCACCAGCGCCAGGGGGAACCAAAACATTCAGTACTTC